The sequence of this TCR beta chain was determined in a study of T cell responses to AZD1222 COVID-19 vaccine (dated by TCRdb to about 2021). Some background on the complete study: A total of roughly 240 trial participants underwent TCR sequencing, of whom 200 to 220 received two doses of AZD1222 and about 25 received two doses of the MenACWY control vaccine. Trial participants were enrolled into age subgroups of 18-55, 56-69 and 70-plus years, which contained 148, 28 and 57 TCR-sequenced participants, respectively. Overall study outcomes, separate from this receptor: The 56-69-year group was small, and its depth increase did not reach significance, likely because of low power. Reportedly, close to half of the unique spike-specific TCRs recognized epitopes lying outside the regions that are mutated in the B.1.351 and B.1.1.7 variants. Because no day 14 peak-response samples were available, repertoires were characterized only after the peak T cell response. Conclusions about previously exposed vaccinees are limited, since just five to seven AZD1222 recipients were seropositive for SARS-CoV-2 at baseline. Participants were mostly white British and included more females than males, and it was suggested by the authors that clonal diversity may have been underestimated. The vaccine-associated CD4 TCRs covered the entire spike protein, and the dominant responses fell in regions 160-218 and 743-854. After two AZD1222 doses, spike-specific TCR breadth and depth were significantly higher than at day 0 and than in MenACWY recipients.

A remark on this clone: Its antigen is still unknown. No qualities accompany the bases; no much larger clone lies one base away.

The CDR3 regions of human TCRbeta chains were analyzed by immunosequencing. In the source study's methods: TCRs in the repertoires were matched against a reference library of SARS-CoV-2-specific TCRs that had been generated with the MIRA antigen-specificity platform. Breadth was defined as the fraction of unique TCRs that were SARS-CoV-2-associated, and depth was defined as the fraction of total T cells that were SARS-CoV-2-associated. Each spike-specific TCR was assigned to its reactive spike region and to a CD4 or CD8 class using the MIRA data. Log10-transformed breadth and depth values were compared by one-way ANOVA with Sidak's multiple comparisons tests. TCRdb carries this immuneACCESS record with in-frame sequences only. Its versions omit some clonotypes, under half of them owing to an unresolved V gene in the studies checked, with the rest unexplained. That table is the source of V, J and clone size, and D and trimming were worked out from the DNA. Within this sample are approximately 64,000 clones, with around nine tenths of them counted one time only. About 6% of the sample comes from the top ten.

What this sample's time point label stands for: about 28 days (+/-7) after the second vaccine dose. The sample's treatment or condition label, decoded: meningococcal conjugate vaccine given as trial control. Vaccinee samples came from UK trials COV001 and COV002, including a single-blind randomized controlled phase 2/3 trial of AZD1222 (ChAdOx1 nCoV-19) in healthy adults. For TCRbeta chain sequencing, PBMC samples from trial participants were taken at day 0 and at day 28 after the second dose. The CDR3 sequence holds 15 residues, the cysteine and phenylalanine included. Only the CDR3 part of the read is kept: 45 bases, read in frame from the first base. Sequences SGHRS (CDR1) and YFSETQ (CDR2) are obtained from the germline V gene. V is clipped by 1 base and J by 5 bases, and the sequence between their germline boundaries is 16 bases long.

Sample: peripheral blood, taken 28 days after the second dose of the MenACWY control vaccine. Recombination joined TRBV5-1 with TRBJ2-7, with the D segment possibly TRBD1 or TRBD2, each aligning over 6 bases. The TCR comes from an adult who received the MenACWY meningococcal vaccine as a control. The DNA sequence is TGCGCCAGCAGCTTGTCCGGGGGCGGGTTTAACGAGCAGTACTTC. The translation is CASSLSGGGFNEQYF.